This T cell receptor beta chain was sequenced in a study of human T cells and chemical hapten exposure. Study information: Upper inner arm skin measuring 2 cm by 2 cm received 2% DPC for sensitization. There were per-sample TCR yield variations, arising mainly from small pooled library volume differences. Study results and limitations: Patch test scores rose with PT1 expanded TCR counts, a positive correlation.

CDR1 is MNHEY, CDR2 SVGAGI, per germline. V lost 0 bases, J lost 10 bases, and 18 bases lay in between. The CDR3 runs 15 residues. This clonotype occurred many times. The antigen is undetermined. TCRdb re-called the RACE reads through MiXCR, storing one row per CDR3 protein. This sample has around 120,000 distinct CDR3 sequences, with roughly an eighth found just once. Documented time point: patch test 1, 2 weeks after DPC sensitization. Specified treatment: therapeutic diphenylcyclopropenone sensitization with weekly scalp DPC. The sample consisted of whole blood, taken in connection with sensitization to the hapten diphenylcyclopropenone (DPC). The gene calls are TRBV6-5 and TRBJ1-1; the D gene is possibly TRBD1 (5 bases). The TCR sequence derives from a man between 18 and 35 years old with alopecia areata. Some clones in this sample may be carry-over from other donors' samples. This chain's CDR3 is CASSYSSWLGLGAFF. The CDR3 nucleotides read TGTGCCAGCAGTTACTCGTCCTGGTTGGGGCTCGGAGCTTTCTTT.